This T cell receptor beta chain was recorded in a study of cytomegalovirus exposure and HLA in healthy donors. Whole-study context: The same platform was used for the 110 or so validation repertoires as for the approximately 730 first-cohort repertoires, as reported in a later analysis. General study points: Usually a TCR sequence was rare, but some public TCRs were found in many donors. Cytomegalovirus association was assigned to some 160 TCR beta chains.

Some clones are missing from TCRdb's copy, which holds only in-frame ones; the method was immunoSEQ multiplex PCR. This sample yields over 200,000 clones, of which 90% are seen a single time; 0.35% to 0.4% belongs to the top ten. From germline, CDR1 is MNHEY and CDR2 SMNVEV (reference sequence). Trimming cost V 2 bases and J 3 bases, with 12 bases left between them. CDR3 size: 15 residues. Note on this clone: Its antigen remains unknown.

The chain uses TRBV27 and TRBJ2-3; D may be TRBD1 (5 bases). The sample comprised PBMCs. This receptor was identified in a woman under 30 in good health and CMV-seronegative. CDR3 sequence: CASSLGAGSTDTQYF. CDR3 coding DNA: TGTGCCAGCAGTTTAGGGGCAGGGTCGACAGATACGCAGTATTTT.